Below, 30 T cell receptor beta chains from the same sample are listed, as sequenced in a study of Ad26.COV2.S vaccination and SARS-CoV-2 variants. This table comes from immunoSEQ multiplex PCR, and its TCRdb copy is limited to in-frame clones, with some not included. Of a few hundred thousand clones listed, 87% are singletons. The sample's treatment: roughly 18 received Ad26.COV2.S at low or high dose, single or two shots; five or six received placebo; per-sample allocation not given. Sampling was performed 63 days after the first vaccine or placebo injection. The specimen comprised peripheral blood, sampled in a trial of Ad26.COV2.S vaccine versus placebo. Receptor source: a person aged 18-60 years who received the Ad26.COV2.S COVID-19 vaccine or a placebo.

The count of this clone is one. The J gene is TRBJ2-7, the V gene TRBV19; no definite D call. V was cut by 1 base and J by 4 bases, with 8 bases left in between. Germline lookup yields CDR1 LNHDA and CDR2 SQIVND (reference sequence). This CDR3 has 13 residues. DNA of the CDR3: TGTGCCAGTAGTATAGCCACTGGTTACGAGCAGTACTTC. Translation gives CASSIATGYEQYF.

The CDR3 here is CASSIGERTGRANYGYTF. The DNA for the CDR3 is TGTGCCAGTAGTATAGGTGAGAGAACAGGAAGGGCTAACTATGGCTACACCTTC. The chain couples TRBV19 to TRBJ1-2, with a tentative D call TRBD1 (5 bases). CDR1 LNHDA and CDR2 SQIVND come from the germline V gene (reference sequence). The CDR3 runs 18 residues. The V gene lost 1 base and the J gene lost 0 bases, with 18 bases spanning the gap.

This rearrangement joins TRBV10-3 to TRBJ2-7; no clear D gene. Trimming stripped 3 bases from V and 7 bases from J, with 13 bases between. The length of the CDR3 is 13 residues. The germline CDR1 and CDR2 sequences are ENHRY and SYGVKD. The CDR3 nucleotides are TGTGCCATCAGTGATTTTGGACCTCGAGAGCAGTACTTC. It yields the protein CAISDFGPREQYF.

V gene TRBV7-9 combines with J gene TRBJ2-6; D unresolved. Trimming stripped 6 bases from V and 0 bases from J, with 9 bases between. CDR1 is SEHNR, CDR2 FQNEAQ, per germline (reference sequence). There are 15 residues in the CDR3. The CDR3 spells CASSPPYSGANVLTF. CDR3 DNA: TGTGCCAGCAGTCCCCCGTACTCTGGGGCCAACGTCCTGACTTTC. Looking up the rest from reference TRBV7-9 and TRBJ2-6 gives the full variable domain: DTGVSQNPRHKITKRGQNVTFRCDPISEHNRLYWYRQTLGQGPEFLTYFQNEAQLEKSRLLSDRFSAERPKGSFSTLEIQRTEQGDSAMYLCASSPPYSGANVLTFGAGSRLTVL.

The genes are TRBV27 and TRBJ1-2; 7 bases match TRBD1. Looked up from germline, CDR1 is MNHEY and CDR2 is SMNVEV (reference sequence). The CDR3 extends over 16 amino acids. V lost 2 bases to trimming and J lost 1 base; unmatched junction nucleotides: 7. Written as DNA, the CDR3 is TGTGCCAGCAGTTTACCCACCGGGACAGTTAACTATGGCTACACCTTC. As protein: CASSLPTGTVNYGYTF.

V and J are TRBV9 and TRBJ1-1, with a tentative D call TRBD1 (5 bases). The CDR3 loop spans 14 amino acids. The V and J ends lost 4 bases and 4 bases respectively, with 14 bases between them. Germline loops: CDR1 SGDLS, CDR2 YYNGEE. The chain's CDR3 is CASSPGGSGTEAFF. Written as DNA, the CDR3 is TGTGCCAGCAGCCCTGGGGGGTCGGGCACTGAAGCTTTCTTT.

This sequence joins TRBV3-1 (or the pseudogene TRBV3-2) and TRBJ2-5; 13 bases are a match to TRBD2. This CDR3 contains 17 residues. Trimming removed 2 bases from V and 1 base from J; junction bases left unmatched: 4. The germline CDR1 and CDR2 sequences are LGHDT and YNNKEL (reference sequence). The CDR3 bases are TGTGCCAGCAGCCAATCATGGACTAGCGGGGGCCAAGAGACCCAGTACTTC. This translates into CASSQSWTSGGQETQYF.

The chain combines TRBV30 with TRBJ2-1; D is possibly TRBD1 or TRBD2 (5 bases each). CDR3 length equals 14 residues. The V gene lost 1 base and the J gene lost 2 bases, with 9 bases spanning the gap. The germline V gene encodes CDR1 GTSNPN and CDR2 SVGIG (reference sequence). DNA for the CDR3: TGTGCCTGGAGTGGGGGGAACCCCTACAATGAGCAGTTCTTC. This translates into CAWSGGNPYNEQFF.

This sequence joins TRBV6-5 and TRBJ1-3; D unclear. CDR3 length equals 15 residues. Deletions cut 6 bases from V and 2 bases from J, with 14 bases between. Germline V CDR1 and CDR2: MNHEY, SVGAGI. The DNA for the CDR3 is TGTGCCAGCAGAACTGTCGGCGGGACTGGAAACACCATATATTTT. The encoded protein is CASRTVGGTGNTIYF.

The chain's CDR3 is CASSFGGGEQYF. CDR3 in DNA: TGTGCCAGCAGCTTTGGGGGAGGGGAGCAGTACTTC. The genes are TRBV7-3 and TRBJ2-7, with 7 bases that match TRBD2. With V trimmed by 3 bases and J by 7 bases, 3 bases remained unmatched. In germline, CDR1 is SGHTA, CDR2 FQGTGA. This CDR3 is built from 12 residues.

The chain is built from TRBV10-3 and TRBJ1-1; the D is unclear. Trimming removed 2 bases from V and 2 bases from J, with 3 bases in between. Germline V lookup: CDR1 ENHRY, CDR2 SYGVKD. This CDR3 is built from 12 residues. The CDR3 here is CAISEVNTEAFF. As DNA, the CDR3 is TGTGCCATCAGTGAGGTCAACACTGAAGCTTTCTTT.

The J gene is TRBJ1-5, the V gene TRBV4-1; D not resolved. The CDR3 is made up of 14 amino acids. CDR1 MGHRA and CDR2 YSYEKL come from the germline V gene. V was shortened by 1 base and J by 10 bases, with 14 bases between the two germline ends. For the CDR3, the DNA is TGCGCCAGCAGCCAAGGTCCGGAACAGTTTCCCCAGCATTTT. Protein product: CASSQGPEQFPQHF.

The CDR3 region is CASIQGGKLGYEQYF. The CDR3 DNA is TGTGCCAGCATCCAGGGGGGGAAATTGGGCTACGAGCAGTACTTC. The chain combines TRBV28 with TRBJ2-7, with D perhaps TRBD1 or TRBD2 (7 bases each). In germline, CDR1 is MDHEN, CDR2 SYDVKM. The CDR3 is 15 amino acids. V lost 7 bases to trimming and J lost 3 bases, with 19 bases between them.

The chain links TRBV27 to TRBJ1-1; D not certain. The V end was cut by 8 bases, the J end by 5 bases, with 12 bases between. Germline V gives CDR1 MNHEY, CDR2 SMNVEV (reference sequence). The CDR3 spans 12 residues. DNA for the CDR3: TGTGCCAGCCTCTCGATAGGAACTGAAGCTTTCTTT. Encoded protein: CASLSIGTEAFF.

The chain is built from TRBV11-3 and TRBJ2-7; 14 bases map to TRBD2. The CDR3 sequence is 16 residues long. The V gene's germline CDR1 is SGHNT and CDR2 YENEEA. After removal of 4 bases from V and 5 bases from J, the junction contained 7 bases not matched to a gene. As DNA, the CDR3 is TGTGCCAGCAGCTCGGGACCGGGACTAGCGGGGGACGAGCAGTACTTC. Its translation: CASSSGPGLAGDEQYF.

The chain couples TRBV9 to TRBJ1-5; D uncertain. V lost 0 bases and J lost 4, with 8 bases in between. CDR1 is SGDLS, CDR2 YYNGEE, per germline. The CDR3 extends over 14 amino acids. The CDR3 coding sequence is TGTGCCAGCAGCGTAGATTGGGATAATCAGCCCCAGCATTTT. Residues: CASSVDWDNQPQHF. Full variable domain (outside the CDR3, taken from reference TRBV9 and TRBJ1-5): DSGVTQTPKHLITATGQRVTLRCSPRSGDLSVYWYQQSLDQGLQFLIQYYNGEERAKGNILERFSAQQFPDLHSELNLSSLELGDSALYFCASSVDWDNQPQHFGDGTRLSIL.

This clone is a singleton in its sample. This may stem from a read error, because a much larger clone lies one nucleotide away. J is TRBJ2-7 and V is TRBV27; D call uncertain. The CDR3 extends over 12 amino acids. The V and J ends lost 3 bases and 3 bases respectively, with 6 bases between them. CDR1 MNHEY and CDR2 SMNVEV come from the germline V gene (reference sequence). In DNA form, the CDR3 reads TGTGCCAGCAGTTTGGACGGCTACGAGCAGTACTTC. Translating it yields CASSLDGYEQYF.

The rearrangement joins TRBV5-8 to TRBJ1-1, with no clear D. Trimming took off 9 bases at V and 4 bases at J, with 19 bases between the two ends. CDR1 and CDR2 (germline): SGHTS, YDEGEE. This CDR3 is 14 amino acids long. CDR3 protein: CAMMRTEVGTEAFF. The CDR3 bases are TGTGCCATGATGAGGACGGAGGTTGGCACTGAAGCTTTCTTT.

The rearrangement links TRBV5-1 to TRBJ2-2; 7 nucleotides align to TRBD1. Germline lookup yields CDR1 SGHRS and CDR2 YFSETQ. The CDR3 extends over 17 amino acids. V was pared by 3 bases and J by 0 bases, with 8 bases of the junction left unmatched. CDR3 bases: TGCGCCAGCAGCTGGGCCACAGGGGTGACGAACACCGGGGAGCTGTTTTTT. Translation gives CASSWATGVTNTGELFF.

This sequence joins TRBV7-3 and TRBJ2-3, with TRBD1 as a possible D gene (5 bases). Germline V gene data show CDR1 as SGHTA and CDR2 as FQGTGA. The CDR3 is 19 residues long. V was clipped by 0 bases and J by 0 bases, with 19 bases between them. The CDR3 coding sequence is TGTGCCAGCAGCTTAACGTTTGGGGCCCCATTCGCTAGCACAGATACGCAGTATTTT. Translated, it gives CASSLTFGAPFASTDTQYF.

The chain uses TRBV5-6 and TRBJ1-4; TRBD1 might be the D (5 bases). The CDR3 runs 15 residues. V was shortened by 4 bases and J by 7 bases, with 17 bases between the two germline ends. CDR1 SGHDT and CDR2 YYEEEE come from the germline V gene. The CDR3 DNA reads as TGTGCCAGCAGCCGGACCTCCACGGGGGGTGAAAAACTGTTTTTT. Translated: CASSRTSTGGEKLFF. Full variable domain (outside the CDR3, taken from reference TRBV5-6 and TRBJ1-4): DAGVTQSPTHLIKTRGQQVTLRCSPKSGHDTVSWYQQALGQGPQFIFQYYEEEERQRGNFPDRFSGHQFPNYSSELNVNALLLGDSALYLCASSRTSTGGEKLFFGSGTQLSVL.

Here the CDR3 DNA reads TGCAGCGTTGACTTCCAGGGGGTCCATGGCTACACCTTC. Its translation: CSVDFQGVHGYTF. The chain combines TRBV29-1 with TRBJ1-2; 7 nucleotides line up with TRBD1. CDR1 is SQVTM, CDR2 ANQGSEA, per germline. V trimming: 3 bases; J trimming: 6 bases; junction bases outside the gene matches: 7. This CDR3 is 13 amino acids long.

The V call is TRBV9, the J call TRBJ2-5; D is unresolved. The CDR3 has 14 residues. From germline, CDR1 is SGDLS and CDR2 YYNGEE. V dropped 0 bases and J dropped 1 base, with 7 bases sitting between them. The chain's CDR3 is CASSVGPPQETQYF. The CDR3 DNA reads as TGTGCCAGCAGCGTAGGCCCCCCCCAAGAGACCCAGTACTTC. The variable domain in full, completed from reference TRBV9 and TRBJ2-5, reads DSGVTQTPKHLITATGQRVTLRCSPRSGDLSVYWYQQSLDQGLQFLIQYYNGEERAKGNILERFSAQQFPDLHSELNLSSLELGDSALYFCASSVGPPQETQYFGPGTRLLVL.

The CDR3 reads CASSEPQDSPLHF. In DNA, the CDR3 is TGTGCCAGCAGTGAACCGCAGGATTCACCCCTCCACTTT. V gene TRBV25-1 combines with J gene TRBJ1-6; D is ambiguous. CDR1 MGHDK and CDR2 SYGVNS come from the germline V gene. The CDR3 runs 13 residues. V lost 2 bases and J 8 bases, leaving 7 bases between the germline ends.

The chain employs TRBV23-1 and TRBJ2-2; the match to TRBD1 covers 8 bases. TRBV23-1 is an ORF, and what it does is uncertain. The ends lost 9 bases at V and 1 base at J; junction bases unmatched: 7. The CDR3 sequence is 15 residues long. The CDR3 sequence is CARRTGGKNTGELFF. Here the CDR3 DNA reads TGCGCCAGGCGTACAGGGGGGAAGAACACCGGGGAGCTGTTTTTT.

The chain has TRBV7-9 and TRBJ2-1; 7 bases agree with TRBD1. This CDR3 spans 15 amino acids. Per the germline V gene, CDR1 is SEHNR and CDR2 is FQNEAQ (reference sequence). Trimming removed 1 base from V and 4 bases from J; junction bases left unmatched: 4. CDR3 sequence: CASSLERDRYNEQFF. The CDR3 coding sequence is TGTGCCAGCAGCTTAGAAAGGGACAGATACAATGAGCAGTTCTTC.

This chain connects TRBV4-1 to TRBJ2-7, with 7 bases matching TRBD2. The CDR3 totals 15 residues. Germline assignment: CDR1 MGHRA and CDR2 YSYEKL. Trimming cost V 5 bases and J 2 bases; bases outside gene matches: 9. In DNA form, the CDR3 reads TGCGCCAGCAGCATCATAGGCGGGGGACCCTACGAGCAGTACTTC. It yields the protein CASSIIGGGPYEQYF.

The V gene is TRBV27, the J gene TRBJ2-5; D gene uncertain. CDR1 MNHEY and CDR2 SMNVEV come from the germline V gene (reference sequence). CDR3 length: 14 residues. The V gene lost 4 bases and the J gene lost 0 bases, with 9 bases spanning the gap. The CDR3 nucleotides are TGTGCCAGCAGTTCTCAGAGACACCAAGAGACCCAGTACTTC. This encodes CASSSQRHQETQYF.

V usage is TRBV5-1 and J usage is TRBJ2-2; TRBD2 matches 10 bases. Germline assignment: CDR1 SGHRS and CDR2 YFSETQ. With 5 bases clipped from V and 7 bases from J, the junction kept 5 bases outside the gene matches. The CDR3 spans 14 residues. CDR3 nucleotides: TGCGCCAGCAGTTCGGGACTAGCGTACGGGGAGCTGTTTTTT. Its translation: CASSSGLAYGELFF.

V is TRBV30 and J is TRBJ2-1, with 15 bases that match TRBD2. This CDR3 spans 15 amino acids. With V trimmed by 7 bases and J by 4 bases, 5 bases remained unmatched. Germline V lookup: CDR1 GTSNPN, CDR2 SVGIG (reference sequence). The CDR3: CAYQGLAGGYNEQFF. The CDR3 DNA reads as TGTGCCTACCAGGGACTAGCGGGGGGTTACAATGAGCAGTTCTTC.